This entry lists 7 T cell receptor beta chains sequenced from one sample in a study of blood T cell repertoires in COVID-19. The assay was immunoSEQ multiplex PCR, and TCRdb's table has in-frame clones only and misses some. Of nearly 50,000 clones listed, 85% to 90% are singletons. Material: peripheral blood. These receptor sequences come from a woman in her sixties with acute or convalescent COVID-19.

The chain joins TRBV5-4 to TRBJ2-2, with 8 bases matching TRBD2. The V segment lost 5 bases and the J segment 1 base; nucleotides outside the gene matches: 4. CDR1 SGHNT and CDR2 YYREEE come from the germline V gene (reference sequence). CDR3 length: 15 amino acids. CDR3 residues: CASSAGTRNTGELFF. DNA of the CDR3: TGTGCCAGCAGTGCCGGGACTAGGAACACCGGGGAGCTGTTTTTT.

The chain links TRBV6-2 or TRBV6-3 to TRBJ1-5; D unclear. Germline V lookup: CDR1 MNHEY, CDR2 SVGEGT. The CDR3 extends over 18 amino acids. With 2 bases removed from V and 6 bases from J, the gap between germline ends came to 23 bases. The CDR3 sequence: CASSYPGEPISPFQPQHF. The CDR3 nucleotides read TGTGCCAGCAGTTACCCCGGGGAGCCGATTTCCCCCTTTCAGCCCCAGCATTTT.

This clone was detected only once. CDR3 region: CASSLAGGKGEKLFF. Here the CDR3 DNA reads TGTGCCAGCAGCTTAGCTGGGGGGAAAGGTGAAAAACTGTTTTTT. The V gene is TRBV7-2, the J gene TRBJ1-4, with D tentatively TRBD1 (5 bases). The CDR3 is 15 residues long. Trimming pared 0 bases from V and 7 bases from J, leaving 12 bases between. From germline, CDR1 is SGHTA and CDR2 FQGNSA.

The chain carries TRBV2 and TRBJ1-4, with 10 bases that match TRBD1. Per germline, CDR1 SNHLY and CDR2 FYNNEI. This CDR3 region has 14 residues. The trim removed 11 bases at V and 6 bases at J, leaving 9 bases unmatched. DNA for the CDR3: TGTGCCGGAAAAAAGGGGACAGGGGATGAAAAACTGTTTTTT. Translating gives CAGKKGTGDEKLFF.

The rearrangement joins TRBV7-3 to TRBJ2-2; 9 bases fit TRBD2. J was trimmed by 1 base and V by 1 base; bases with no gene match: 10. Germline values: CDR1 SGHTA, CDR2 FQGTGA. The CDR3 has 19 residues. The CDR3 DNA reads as TGTGCCAGCAGCTTAATTGGAGCTAGCGGGAAAGGGAACACCGGGGAGCTGTTTTTT. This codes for CASSLIGASGKGNTGELFF.

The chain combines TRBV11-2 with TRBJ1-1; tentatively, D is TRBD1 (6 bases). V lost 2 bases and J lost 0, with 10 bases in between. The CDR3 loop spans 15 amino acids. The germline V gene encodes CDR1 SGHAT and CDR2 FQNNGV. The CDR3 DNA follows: TGTGCCAGCAGCTTAAGGGGGGGGATGAACACTGAAGCTTTCTTT. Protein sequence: CASSLRGGMNTEAFF.

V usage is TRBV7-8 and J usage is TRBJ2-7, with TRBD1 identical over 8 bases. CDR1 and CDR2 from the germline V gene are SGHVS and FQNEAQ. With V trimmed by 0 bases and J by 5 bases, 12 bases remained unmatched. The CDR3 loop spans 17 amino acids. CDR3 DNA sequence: TGTGCCAGCAGCTTAGCCGTTTTAGGACAGGGAGGCAACGAGCAGTACTTC. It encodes CASSLAVLGQGGNEQYF.